A selection of T cell receptor beta chains follows, all from one sample in a study of blood T cells in healthy people across ages. TCRdb fed the 5' RACE reads into MiXCR, producing one record per CDR3 protein. Counted here are about 830,000 distinct CDR3 sequences, 62% occurring once; the ten biggest clones make up about a quarter. Sequenced material: blood. The origin of the receptors is a man in his thirties or forties in good health. Each CDR3 is given with its conserved first and last residue. A D gene is named only where the DNA matches it firmly. Only part of the rows carry a size: once, few, many, or a class if the clone is expanded.

abundance: -
j_gene: TRBJ2-5
v_gene: TRBV29-1
d_gene: -
CDR3nt: TGCAGCGTTGAAGATCCAGACGAGACCCAGTACTTC
CDR3aa: CSVEDPDETQYF

abundance: -
j_gene: TRBJ2-7
v_gene: TRBV12-3/TRBV12-4
d_gene: -
CDR3nt: TGTGCCAGCAGTTTTCCGGGCAGGAGCCACGAGCAGTACTTC
CDR3aa: CASSFPGRSHEQYF

abundance: -
j_gene: TRBJ2-1
v_gene: TRBV7-2
d_gene: TRBD2
CDR3nt: TGTGCCAGCAGCTTACCAGGGAGGGATGAGCAGTTCTTC
CDR3aa: CASSLPGRDEQFF

abundance: -
j_gene: TRBJ2-5
v_gene: TRBV12-3/TRBV12-4
d_gene: TRBD1
CDR3nt: TGTGCCAGCAGCTCGGACAGGGCGAAGACCCAGTACTTC
CDR3aa: CASSSDRAKTQYF

abundance: -
j_gene: TRBJ1-2
v_gene: TRBV28
d_gene: -
CDR3nt: TGTGCCAGCACCCAGGCAGGGGCGAACTATGGCTACACCTTC
CDR3aa: CASTQAGANYGYTF

abundance: few
j_gene: TRBJ2-3
v_gene: TRBV7-8
d_gene: -
CDR3nt: TGTGCCAGCAGCCAACGCCGCCTGGGGGTCGCAGATACGCAGTATTTT
CDR3aa: CASSQRRLGVADTQYF

abundance: once
j_gene: TRBJ2-3
v_gene: TRBV12-3/TRBV12-4
d_gene: -
CDR3nt: TGTGCCAGCAGTTTTAGGAACACAGATACGCAGTATTTT
CDR3aa: CASSFRNTDTQYF

abundance: -
j_gene: TRBJ2-7
v_gene: TRBV20-1
d_gene: -
CDR3nt: TGCAGTGCTAGATTAGGTCGCGAGCAGTACTTC
CDR3aa: CSARLGREQYF

abundance: -
j_gene: TRBJ2-1
v_gene: TRBV6-2/TRBV6-3
d_gene: -
CDR3nt: TGTGCCAGCAGTTACCGGTCCTCTCCCCAGTTCTTC
CDR3aa: CASSYRSSPQFF

abundance: few
j_gene: TRBJ1-2
v_gene: TRBV9
d_gene: -
CDR3nt: TGTGCCAGCAGCGCGCAGGCTTTGGGCTACACCTTC
CDR3aa: CASSAQALGYTF

abundance: -
j_gene: TRBJ2-1
v_gene: TRBV9
d_gene: -
CDR3nt: TGTGCCAGCAGCGTATTGGGGGACCCGCTTTACAATGAGCAGTTCTTC
CDR3aa: CASSVLGDPLYNEQFF

abundance: -
j_gene: TRBJ1-4
v_gene: TRBV15
d_gene: TRBD1
CDR3nt: TGTGCCACCAGCAGACCAGGGACAGGGTCAGAACAACTGTTTTTT
CDR3aa: CATSRPGTGSEQLFF

abundance: -
j_gene: TRBJ1-2
v_gene: TRBV7-2
d_gene: -
CDR3nt: TGTGCCAGCAGCATTAGCACGACAGGTCGAGGGGGCTACACCTTC
CDR3aa: CASSISTTGRGGYTF

abundance: -
j_gene: TRBJ1-1
v_gene: TRBV24-1
d_gene: TRBD1
CDR3nt: TGTGCCACCAGTGATTTGATCGACAGGGAAGGGACTGAAGCTTTCTTT
CDR3aa: CATSDLIDREGTEAFF

abundance: -
j_gene: TRBJ2-7
v_gene: TRBV27
d_gene: -
CDR3nt: TGTGCCAGCAGCCGCAATGGGCGGGAAGCCTACGAGCAGTACTTC
CDR3aa: CASSRNGREAYEQYF

abundance: -
j_gene: TRBJ2-1
v_gene: TRBV11-2
d_gene: TRBD1
CDR3nt: TGTGCCAGCAGCGGAGGGACAGGGGAAACGGAGACCCAGTTCTTC
CDR3aa: CASSGGTGETETQFF